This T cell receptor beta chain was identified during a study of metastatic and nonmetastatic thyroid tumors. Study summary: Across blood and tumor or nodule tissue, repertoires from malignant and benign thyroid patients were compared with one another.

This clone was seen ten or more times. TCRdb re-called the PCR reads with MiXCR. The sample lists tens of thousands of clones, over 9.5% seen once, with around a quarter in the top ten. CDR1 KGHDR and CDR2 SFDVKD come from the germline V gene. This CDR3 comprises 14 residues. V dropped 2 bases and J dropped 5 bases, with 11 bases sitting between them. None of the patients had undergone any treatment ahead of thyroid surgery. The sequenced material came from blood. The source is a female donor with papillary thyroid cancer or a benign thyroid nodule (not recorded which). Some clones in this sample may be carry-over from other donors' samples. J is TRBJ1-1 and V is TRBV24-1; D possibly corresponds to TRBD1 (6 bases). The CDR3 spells CATSDSGTMTEAFF. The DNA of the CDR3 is TGTGCCACCAGTGATTCAGGGACAATGACTGAAGCTTTCTTT.